Here is one T cell receptor beta chain with its context. Its antigen is currently not known. It has no much larger one-base neighbor in the sample; base qualities were not kept. V loses 0 bases at its end and J loses 4 bases; junction bases beyond the gene matches: 5. The CDR3 runs 15 residues from the cysteine to the phenylalanine. Left in the record is the CDR3 DNA by itself, 45 bases read in frame from the first base. From the germline V gene, CDR1 is SGHDT and CDR2 is YYEEEE. The source of the sample is a study of shared clonotypes between healthy human individuals (TCRdb year 2020). Background for the entire study: The cohort comprised two women and three men aged 18 to 49 years. To increase sequencing depth and limit assay-specific biases, different laboratories used diverse techniques to prepare libraries and sequence TCR repertoires. To estimate repertoire size and how much clonotype sharing occurs between individuals, the study deeply sequenced the blood TCR repertoires of several healthy adults. For each donor, three plates each were used for CD4 naive and CD4 memory, two plates were used for CD8 naive, and one plate was used for CD8 memory. Per donor, leukapheresis produced somewhere between about 0.85 and 9.5 billion PBMCs. What the work shows at the level of the full study, not this receptor alone: The genetic and exposure-history diversity represented was limited by the small number of donors. Pairwise subsampling led to the expectation that sequencing depth would affect the degree of clonotype sharing among donors. Incomplete sequencing was indicated by rarefaction of sorted-subset datasets, despite the large sequencing depth. Larger estimated clonotype richness was generally found for naive subsets than for memory subsets. Sharing across a handful of donors was observed for about 4.8% of naive CD4, 3% to 3.5% of naive CD8, over 2% of memory CD4, and roughly 0.4% of memory CD8 clonotypes. Sampling was restricted to blood, and TCR repertoires in tissues likely differ from the TCR repertoires found in blood. Higher generation probabilities were observed for clonotypes shared by all four sorted-subset donors than for non-shared clonotypes.

TCR CDR3 regions were amplified from genomic DNA by multiplex PCR using the deep immunoSEQ assay. Genomic DNA extracted from each cell subset was distributed evenly over all wells of several immunoSEQ 96-well plates, and each plate served as one replicate. Each replicate PCR for sorted subsets received about 0.2 ug genomic DNA, equal to about 30,000 T cell genomes. The purified libraries were quantified using a Qubit 3.0 fluorometer, sized with a Bioanalyzer 2100, and then quantified again using the KAPA Library Quantification kit. Every immunoSEQ 96-well plate was sequenced on a dedicated single-read 150-cycle Illumina NextSeq 550 flow cell. Turning to the authors' computational methods: Because the immunoSEQ output included only junctional sequences and no quality scores, the filtering could not be the same as the filtering used for full-length reads. Sequences were annotated with PyIR, a Python wrapper for IgBLAST v1.9, using IMGT germline references to assign V/J genes and CDR3. Reads were filtered out if the reads had weak V/J assignments (E-value above 1e-6), no CDR3, stop codons, out-of-frame junctions, or ambiguous translated residues. A V3J clonotype was defined by an identical inferred V gene, J gene, and CDR3 amino acid sequence. To compute the percentage overlap between repertoires, the number of shared unique clonotypes was divided by the size of the smaller repertoire. Three approaches were used to assess repertoire richness: RTK rarefaction, the Chao1 estimator, and Recon v2.1 estimates of unobserved clonotypes. Generation probabilities for all TCRbeta clonotypes obtained by the gDNA method from a handful of donors were computed using OLGA. The clones in this table, taken by TCRdb from immuneACCESS, are in-frame only. Not every clone is retained; where verified, under half of the shortfall comes from an unresolved V gene, and the cause of the rest is unknown. V and J calls and clone size are those listed in that table; D and trimming were worked out from the DNA. The table for this sample lists approximately 740,000 clones; 74% of them were counted only once. Together, the top ten hold more than 1.5% of the sample.

The donors were healthy, HIV-negative adults with no recently reported acute infections or vaccinations. Every donor was a Caucasian adult living in Nashville, Tennessee, USA. CD4+ T cells were enriched through magnetic negative selection, after which naive cells were positively selected on CD45RA and the remaining negative fraction served as the memory subset. Blood was obtained by leukapheresis, after which PBMCs were separated by Ficoll-Histopaque density gradient centrifugation and cryopreserved in liquid nitrogen vapor phase. Analytical flow cytometry was used to check the purity and quantity of every magnetically sorted T cell population. Each sorted fraction had its genomic DNA isolated and then quantified by UV absorbance on a Nanodrop 2000c.

The receptor was derived from a woman in her twenties or thirties in good health. The sequenced sample was memory CD4+ T cells sorted from blood. The sample's cell subset or site label, in plain terms: CD45RA-negative fraction. The chain is encoded by TRBV5-6 joined to TRBJ2-3; 7 bases in the middle match TRBD2. The DNA is TGTGCCAGCAGCTTGGCCAGGACTAGGGCAGATACGCAGTATTTT. This encodes CASSLARTRADTQYF.